The 29 T cell receptor beta chains given below trace back to one sample, sequenced in a study of blood T cell repertoires in COVID-19. Only in-frame clones appear in the TCRdb table, and some are missing; sequencing was by immunoSEQ multiplex PCR. The sample lists tens of thousands of clones, about 90% occurring once. Sequenced input: peripheral blood. The receptors come from a human donor in a cohort sampled during active COVID-19.

For the CDR3, the DNA is TGTGCCAGCAGTCCTTTGACAGAGAACACTGAAGCTTTCTTT. Its translation: CASSPLTENTEAFF. The chain has TRBV28 and TRBJ1-1, with D possibly being TRBD1 (5 bases). This CDR3 spans 14 amino acids. With 5 bases removed from V and 1 base from J, the gap between germline ends came to 11 bases. The germline gives CDR1 MDHEN, CDR2 SYDVKM.

The rearrangement uses TRBV5-4 and TRBJ1-2; the D gene is possibly TRBD1 (6 bases). Deletions cut 0 bases from V and 6 bases from J, with 12 bases between. Per the germline V gene, CDR1 is SGHNT and CDR2 is YYREEE (reference sequence). The CDR3 is made up of 14 amino acids. The CDR3 DNA sequence: TGTGCCAGCAGCTTGGAGCTCAGGGGTCATGGCTACACCTTC. Translating gives CASSLELRGHGYTF.

The chain is built from TRBV2 and TRBJ1-3, with TRBD1 matching 11 bases. CDR3 length: 16 residues. The J segment lost 2 bases and the V segment lost 5 bases, leaving 5 bases of the junction unmatched. The germline V gene encodes CDR1 SNHLY and CDR2 FYNNEI. The CDR3 sequence is CASSWDRGFAGNTIYF. The CDR3 nucleotides are TGTGCCAGCAGTTGGGACAGGGGGTTTGCTGGAAACACCATATATTTT.

V gene TRBV2 combines with J gene TRBJ1-2; 7 bases are a match to TRBD1. The CDR3 totals 15 residues. The trim removed 7 bases at V and 0 bases at J, leaving 8 bases unmatched. Germline CDR1 and CDR2: SNHLY and FYNNEI. The CDR3 protein is CASIVNRGANYGYTF. CDR3 coding DNA: TGTGCCAGCATTGTAAACAGGGGAGCTAACTATGGCTACACCTTC.

The CDR3 loop is CAISAISSGPSYEQYF. The CDR3 region has the DNA TGTGCCATCAGTGCAATATCTAGCGGACCTTCCTACGAGCAGTACTTC. The chain combines TRBV10-3 with TRBJ2-7; 7 bases are a match to TRBD2. Per the germline V gene, CDR1 is ENHRY and CDR2 is SYGVKD. This CDR3 has 16 residues. J was trimmed by 1 base and V by 4 bases; bases with no gene match: 10.

The gene calls are TRBV4-1 and TRBJ2-7; 13 bases are a match to TRBD2. Germline V CDR1 and CDR2: MGHRA, YSYEKL. After removal of 6 bases from V and 1 base from J, the junction contained 3 bases not matched to a gene. The length of the CDR3 is 15 residues. The CDR3 loop is CASSRLAGGSYEQYF. The CDR3 coding sequence is TGCGCCAGCAGTCGACTAGCGGGGGGATCCTACGAGCAGTACTTC.

The chain is built from TRBV3-1 (or the pseudogene TRBV3-2) and TRBJ2-3; no definite D call. CDR1 is LGHDT and CDR2 is YNNKEL in the germline V gene (reference sequence). The germline V and J ends were trimmed by 3 bases and 2 bases, with 9 bases remaining between them. This CDR3 spans 14 amino acids. The CDR3 DNA reads TGTGCCAGCAGCCAGAGGCCCACCACAGATACGCAGTATTTT. The encoded protein is CASSQRPTTDTQYF.

The chain joins TRBV7-3 to TRBJ2-6; D is possibly TRBD1 (6 bases). The CDR3 sequence is 15 residues long. V gave up 2 bases and J gave up 2 bases, with 7 bases separating them. Germline values: CDR1 SGHTA, CDR2 FQGTGA. CDR3 bases: TGTGCCAGCAGCTTATCAGGGGCTGGGGCCAACGTCCTGACTTTC. This encodes CASSLSGAGANVLTF.

The V call is TRBV27, the J call TRBJ1-2; perhaps TRBD1 as D (6 bases). Germline V gives CDR1 MNHEY, CDR2 SMNVEV (reference sequence). Trimming removed 6 bases from V and 6 bases from J, with 20 bases in between. This CDR3 is 15 amino acids long. DNA of the CDR3: TGTGCCAGCAGCAAACAGGGTGGATCGTCCCATGGCTACACCTTC. Translated: CASSKQGGSSHGYTF.

In nucleotides, the CDR3 is TGTGCCAGCAGCCAGGCCACGCCTCCCATAGACTCTGGGGCCAACGTCCTGACTTTC. Encoded protein: CASSQATPPIDSGANVLTF. V and J are TRBV7-2 and TRBJ2-6; D unclear. The V gene's germline CDR1 is SGHTA and CDR2 FQGNSA. V was clipped by 5 bases and J by 0 bases, with 20 bases between them. The CDR3 spans 19 residues.

The CDR3 DNA follows: TGTGCCAGCAGTGAACAGGGGTCCTCCTACGAGCAGTACTTC. Protein product: CASSEQGSSYEQYF. This chain uses TRBV2 with TRBJ2-7; TRBD1 might be the D (6 bases). Germline V gene lookup returns CDR1 SNHLY and CDR2 FYNNEI. There are 14 residues in the CDR3. Trimming stripped 2 bases from V and 0 bases from J, with 8 bases between.

The V call is TRBV3-1 (or the pseudogene TRBV3-2), the J call TRBJ1-2, with 7 bases aligning to TRBD1. Trimming at V came to 4 bases and at J to 4 bases, leaving 6 bases not matched to a gene. Germline values: CDR1 LGHDT, CDR2 YNNKEL (reference sequence). This CDR3 spans 14 amino acids. In nucleotides, the CDR3 is TGTGCCAGCAGCCGACCAGGGGGGCCCTATGGCTACACCTTC. It specifies CASSRPGGPYGYTF.

CDR3 protein: CASSLSPGQGPYEQYF. As DNA, the CDR3 is TGTGCCAGCAGCCTTTCTCCGGGACAGGGCCCCTACGAGCAGTACTTC. The gene calls are TRBV14 and TRBJ2-7; TRBD1 aligns across 9 bases. The CDR3 consists of 16 residues. The germline gives CDR1 SGHDN, CDR2 FVKESK. J gave up 2 bases and V 4 bases, and 9 bases lay outside the gene matches.

J is TRBJ1-1 and V is TRBV6-6; D is unresolved. CDR1 is MNHNY, CDR2 SVGAGI, per germline (reference sequence). Trimming took 0 bases from V and 0 from J, leaving 5 bases between them. The CDR3 loop spans 14 amino acids. The CDR3 coding sequence is TGTGCCAGCAGTTACTCGCTACTGAACACTGAAGCTTTCTTT. The encoded protein is CASSYSLLNTEAFF.

The V gene is TRBV7-9, the J gene TRBJ2-7; D might be TRBD1 (6 bases). Trimming removed 8 bases at V and 6 bases at J, with 20 bases between. Germline lookup yields CDR1 SEHNR and CDR2 FQNEAQ (reference sequence). The CDR3 has 14 amino acids. CDR3 coding DNA: TGTGCCAGCTCCTCCCCGTTGGCAGGGGTCGAGCAGTACTTC. This encodes CASSSPLAGVEQYF.

This sequence joins TRBV28 and TRBJ2-1; 9 bases are shared with TRBD1. V was clipped by 6 bases and J by 8 bases; unmatched bases: 14. This CDR3 has 16 residues. Per germline, CDR1 MDHEN and CDR2 SYDVKM. The CDR3: CASRTLRDRVGYEQFF. The CDR3 nucleotides read TGTGCCAGCAGAACACTCAGGGACAGGGTTGGGTATGAGCAGTTCTTC.

The chain combines TRBV21-1 with TRBJ1-1; TRBD1, as called in the table, went unchecked against the DNA. TRBV21-1 is tagged as a pseudogene. This CDR3 spans 14 amino acids. The CDR3 sequence is CASLHKTKNTEAFF. The CDR3 DNA reads as TGTGCCAGCCTACATAAGACAAAGAACACTGAAGCTTTCTTT.

The V call is TRBV19, the J call TRBJ1-1; 9 bases match TRBD1. Germline assignment: CDR1 LNHDA and CDR2 SQIVND (reference sequence). This CDR3 has 15 amino acids. After removal of 5 bases from V and 2 bases from J, the junction contained 6 bases not matched to a gene. This CDR3 reads CASSPQDRGNTEAFF. The CDR3 bases are TGTGCCAGTAGTCCCCAGGACAGGGGAAACACTGAAGCTTTCTTT.

The chain joins TRBV14 to TRBJ1-5; no clear D. The CDR3 has 15 amino acids. Germline CDR1 SGHDN, CDR2 FVKESK. Trimming cost V 0 bases and J 5 bases, with 11 bases left between them. CDR3 in DNA: TGTGCCAGCAGCCAAGATCCCGGGGTTTATCAGCCCCAGCATTTT. Encoded protein: CASSQDPGVYQPQHF.

Only one count was recorded for this clone. The rearrangement joins TRBV3-1 (or the pseudogene TRBV3-2) to TRBJ1-6; 10 bases line up with TRBD1. There are 14 residues in the CDR3. The trim removed 5 bases at V and 11 bases at J, leaving 6 bases unmatched. The germline CDR1 and CDR2 sequences are LGHDT and YNNKEL (reference sequence). The CDR3 nucleotides read TGTGCCAGCAGCTCGACAGGGGGCGGGACACCCCTCCACTTT. It yields the protein CASSSTGGGTPLHF.

The J gene is TRBJ2-7, the V gene TRBV24-1, with 8 bases that match TRBD1. The junction had 7 bases not matched to a gene; V was cut back by 2 bases and J by 5 bases. CDR3 length: 15 amino acids. In germline, CDR1 is KGHDR, CDR2 SFDVKD. The CDR3 region is CATSDSTGGGNEQYF. The DNA for the CDR3 is TGTGCCACCAGTGATTCTACAGGGGGTGGGAACGAGCAGTACTTC.

This chain connects TRBV12-3 or TRBV12-4 to TRBJ1-2, with D maybe TRBD1 (5 bases). There are 13 residues in the CDR3. V gave up 4 bases and J gave up 1 base, with 7 bases separating them. DNA for the CDR3: TGTGCCAGCAGTTCGCAGGGTAACTATGGCTACACCTTC. It encodes CASSSQGNYGYTF.

This rearrangement joins TRBV28 to TRBJ2-1, with TRBD2 identical over 11 bases. Trimming at V came to 6 bases and at J to 6 bases, leaving 7 bases not matched to a gene. CDR1 is MDHEN and CDR2 is SYDVKM in the germline V gene. The CDR3 totals 15 residues. CDR3 DNA: TGTGCCAGCAGACGTAGCGGGGGGGCCTTCAATGAGCAGTTCTTC. It is translated as CASRRSGGAFNEQFF.

This clone is a singleton in its sample. The rearrangement joins TRBV27 to TRBJ1-1, with 7 positions matching TRBD1. The CDR3 is 13 residues long. J gave up 11 bases and V 2 bases, and 8 bases lay outside the gene matches. CDR1 and CDR2 (germline): MNHEY, SMNVEV (reference sequence). This chain's CDR3 is CASSLGKEGAAFF. CDR3 sequence (DNA): TGTGCCAGCAGTTTAGGTAAAGAGGGGGCGGCTTTCTTT.

J is TRBJ2-5 and V is TRBV27; 9 positions match TRBD1. The last part of the DNA fits TRBJ2-7 better; the J call may be wrong. CDR3 length: 16 amino acids. CDR1 and CDR2 from the germline V gene are MNHEY and SMNVEV (reference sequence). The CDR3 region is CASSLPIRDRAYEQYF. Written as DNA, the CDR3 is TGTGCCAGCAGTTTACCTATCCGGGACAGGGCGTACGAGCAGTACTTC.

The chain carries TRBV21-1 and TRBJ1-4; the table's TRBD1 call for D was not verified on the DNA. TRBV21-1 is a listed pseudogene. This CDR3 is 16 amino acids long. Here the CDR3 DNA reads TGTGCCAGCAGCTATGCCTTCGGGACACACGATGAAAAACTGTTTTTT. It specifies CASSYAFGTHDEKLFF.

V is TRBV20-1 and J is TRBJ2-7; TRBD2 is a possible D gene (5 bases). CDR3 length equals 15 residues. Trimming stripped 3 bases from V and 4 bases from J, with 19 bases between. Germline loops: CDR1 DFQATT, CDR2 SNEGSKA (reference sequence). In nucleotides, the CDR3 is TGCAGTGCTAGTGGTGGGCTAGCCCTCGAATACGAGCAGTACTTC. This codes for CSASGGLALEYEQYF.

This chain connects TRBV24-1 to TRBJ1-5; D gene unclear. The ends were cut back, 2 bases at V and 10 bases at J, with 8 bases in the middle. Per the germline V gene, CDR1 is KGHDR and CDR2 is SFDVKD. The length of the CDR3 is 12 residues. In nucleotides, the CDR3 is TGTGCCACCAGTGATTGGGGAGGACCCCAGCATTTT. This codes for CATSDWGGPQHF.

The rearrangement joins TRBV6-5 to TRBJ1-1, with D possibly TRBD1 on 6 matching bases. The CDR3 has 14 amino acids. Germline loops: CDR1 MNHEY, CDR2 SVGAGI. Trimming removed 9 bases from V and 0 bases from J, with 14 bases in between. The CDR3 loop reads CASRAGGMNTEAFF. The CDR3 DNA is TGTGCCAGTAGGGCTGGGGGCATGAACACTGAAGCTTTCTTT.